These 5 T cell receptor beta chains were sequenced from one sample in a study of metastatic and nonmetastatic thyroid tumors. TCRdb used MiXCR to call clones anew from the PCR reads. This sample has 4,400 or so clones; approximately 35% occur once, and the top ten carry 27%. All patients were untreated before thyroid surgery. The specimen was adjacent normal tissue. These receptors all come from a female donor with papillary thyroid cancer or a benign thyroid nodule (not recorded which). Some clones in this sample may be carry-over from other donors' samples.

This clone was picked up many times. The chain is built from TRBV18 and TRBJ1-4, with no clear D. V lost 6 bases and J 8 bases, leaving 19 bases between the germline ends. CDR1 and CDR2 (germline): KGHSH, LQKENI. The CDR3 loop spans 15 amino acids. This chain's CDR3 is CASSYQAEPEEKLFF. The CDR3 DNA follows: TGTGCCAGCTCTTACCAAGCGGAACCGGAAGAAAAACTGTTTTTT.

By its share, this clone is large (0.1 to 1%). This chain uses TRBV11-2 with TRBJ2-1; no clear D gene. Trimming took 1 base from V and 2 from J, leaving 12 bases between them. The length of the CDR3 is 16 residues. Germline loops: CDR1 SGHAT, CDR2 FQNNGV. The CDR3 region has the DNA TGTGCCAGCAGCTTAGGGTATTCGGACCCCTACAATGAGCAGTTCTTC. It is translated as CASSLGYSDPYNEQFF.

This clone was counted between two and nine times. The CDR3 spells CASTPGAFGDTEAFF. The CDR3 DNA reads TGTGCCAGCACCCCTGGGGCTTTTGGGGACACTGAAGCTTTCTTT. The chain has TRBV12-3 or TRBV12-4 and TRBJ1-1, with a weak D call TRBD1 (5 bases). CDR3 length: 15 amino acids. Trimming stripped 7 bases from V and 3 bases from J, with 18 bases between.

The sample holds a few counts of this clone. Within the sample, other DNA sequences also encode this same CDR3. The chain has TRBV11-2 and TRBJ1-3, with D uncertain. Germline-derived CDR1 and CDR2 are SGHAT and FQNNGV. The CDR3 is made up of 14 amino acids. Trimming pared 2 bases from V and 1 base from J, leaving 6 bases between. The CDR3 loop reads CASSLWGSGNTIYF. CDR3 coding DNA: TGTGCCAGCAGCTTATGGGGTTCTGGAAACACCATATATTTT.

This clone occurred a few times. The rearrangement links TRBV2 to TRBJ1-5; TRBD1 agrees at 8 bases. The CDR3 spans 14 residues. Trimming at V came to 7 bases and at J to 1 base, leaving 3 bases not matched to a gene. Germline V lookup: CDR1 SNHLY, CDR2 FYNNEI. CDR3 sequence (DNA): TGTGCCAGCAAGGGGACAGGAAGCAATCAGCCCCAGCATTTT. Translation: CASKGTGSNQPQHF.